These T cell receptor beta chains were read from a single sample in a study of blood T cell repertoires in COVID-19. Some clones are missing from TCRdb's copy, which holds only in-frame ones; the method was immunoSEQ multiplex PCR. The sample yields fewer than 300,000 clones, 65% to 90% seen once. Sequenced input: peripheral blood. The receptor source for this set is a man aged 45-60 years with active or convalescent COVID-19. The CDR3 runs from the conserved cysteine through the conserved F or W. The D gene is left open where the match is weak. Clone sizes are given selectively: once, few, many, or a class where the clone is expanded.

J | V | size | D | CDR3 | DNA
TRBJ2-4 | TRBV2 | . | . | CASSERGDIAKNIQYF | TGTGCCAGCAGTGAACGGGGAGACATAGCCAAAAACATTCAGTACTTC
TRBJ2-3 | TRBV5-1 | . | . | CASSPSSTDTQYF | TGCGCCAGCAGCCCGAGCTCCACAGATACGCAGTATTTT
TRBJ2-3 | TRBV6-1 | . | . | CASSDLDFVSTDTQYF | TGTGCCAGCAGTGACCTGGACTTTGTTAGCACAGATACGCAGTATTTT
TRBJ2-7 | TRBV6-5 | . | . | CASNQGHGSYEQYF | TGTGCCAGCAATCAGGGACATGGATCCTACGAGCAGTACTTC
TRBJ1-4 | TRBV9 | . | TRBD1 | CASSVAGTGNEKLFF | TGTGCCAGCAGCGTAGCCGGGACAGGGAATGAAAAACTGTTTTTT
TRBJ2-5 | TRBV27 | . | TRBD2 | CASSLRLAGVHQETQYF | TGTGCCAGCAGTTTGCGACTAGCGGGAGTCCACCAAGAGACCCAGTACTTC
TRBJ2-4 | TRBV10-1 | . | TRBD1 | CASSEDGQGGIQYF | TGCGCCAGCAGTGAGGACGGACAGGGAGGCATTCAGTACTTC
TRBJ1-1 | TRBV5-6 | . | . | CASSLGQESEAFF | TGTGCCAGCAGCTTGGGACAGGAAAGTGAAGCTTTCTTT
TRBJ2-6 | TRBV5-5 | . | . | CASSLASVSGANVLTF | TGTGCCAGCAGCCTGGCCTCAGTCTCTGGGGCCAACGTCCTGACTTTC
TRBJ2-7 | TRBV6-5 | . | TRBD1 | CASSYATTGPLSF | TGTGCCAGCAGTTACGCGACGACAGGGCCATTGTCCTTC
TRBJ1-3 | TRBV5-8 | few | . | CASSPRAGNTIYF | TGTGCCAGCAGCCCTAGAGCTGGAAACACCATATATTTT
TRBJ1-5 | TRBV6-1 | . | TRBD1 | CASSEVSRGNQPQHF | TGTGCCAGCAGTGAAGTATCCAGGGGGAATCAGCCCCAGCATTTT
TRBJ2-1 | TRBV19 | . | . | CASSINLATVNEQFF | TGTGCCAGTAGTATCAATCTAGCCACGGTAAATGAGCAGTTCTTC
TRBJ1-4 | TRBV19 | . | . | CASRSRAAGEKLFF | TGTGCCAGTCGTTCGAGGGCTGCGGGTGAAAAACTGTTTTTT
TRBJ1-2 | TRBV6-2/TRBV6-3 | . | . | CASSYPNPRGYGYTF | TGTGCCAGCAGTTATCCTAATCCCAGGGGCTATGGCTACACCTTC
TRBJ2-7 | TRBV30 | . | TRBD1 | CAWSAPFPGQSSYEQYF | TGTGCCTGGAGTGCTCCCTTTCCGGGACAGAGCTCCTACGAGCAGTACTTC
TRBJ1-2 | TRBV6-5 | . | TRBD1 | CASSYSRTGGGYGYTF | TGTGCCAGCAGTTACTCTCGGACAGGGGGCGGCTATGGCTACACCTTC
TRBJ1-1 | TRBV7-9 | . | TRBD1 | CASSLGVNRGMNTEAFF | TGTGCCAGCAGCTTAGGGGTGAACAGGGGAATGAACACTGAAGCTTTCTTT
TRBJ1-2 | TRBV7-3 | . | TRBD1 | CASSSGPGQNYGYTF | TGTGCCAGCAGCTCGGGCCCGGGACAGAACTATGGCTACACCTTC
TRBJ1-5 | TRBV4-3 | . | . | CASSQDHYSNQPQHF | TGCGCCAGCAGCCAAGACCACTATAGCAATCAGCCCCAGCATTTT
TRBJ1-1 | TRBV5-6 | few | . | CASSPIRGRNTEAFF | TGTGCCAGCAGCCCGATTCGAGGGCGGAACACTGAAGCTTTCTTT
TRBJ2-3 | TRBV6-5 | . | TRBD1 | CASSPTGSDTQYF | TGTGCCAGCAGTCCGACAGGGTCGGATACGCAGTATTTT
TRBJ1-5 | TRBV2 | . | . | CASRRRGGNQPQHF | TGTGCCAGCCGCCGAAGGGGCGGCAATCAGCCCCAGCATTTT
TRBJ1-4 | TRBV9 | few | TRBD1 | CASSVGGQENEKLFF | TGTGCCAGCAGCGTAGGCGGACAGGAGAATGAAAAACTGTTTTTT
TRBJ2-3 | TRBV5-6 | . | . | CASSLERLLGTQYF | TGTGCCAGCAGCTTGGAGCGGCTCTTGGGTACGCAGTATTTT
TRBJ1-2 | TRBV6-5 | . | . | CASSFSRDNSNYGYTF | TGTGCCAGCAGTTTCTCCCGGGACAACTCTAACTATGGCTACACCTTC
TRBJ2-7 | TRBV2 | . | TRBD2 | CASTGSSSGHSYEQYF | TGTGCCAGCACCGGGAGCTCTAGCGGACACTCCTACGAGCAGTACTTC
TRBJ2-1 | TRBV7-2 | . | TRBD2 | CASSPSSGVSYNEQFF | TGTGCCAGCAGCCCCTCTAGCGGAGTCTCCTACAATGAGCAGTTCTTC
TRBJ2-1 | TRBV11-2 | . | TRBD2 | CASSPRAGGSLGNEQFF | TGTGCCAGCAGCCCGAGGGCGGGAGGGTCCTTAGGTAATGAGCAGTTCTTC
TRBJ1-2 | TRBV25-1 | many | . | CASSEYLSSGEGYTF | TGTGCCAGCAGTGAATATCTCTCATCAGGGGAGGGCTACACCTTC
TRBJ1-6 | TRBV5-5 | . | . | CASSLDLPGGSPLHF | TGTGCCAGCAGCTTGGATTTACCGGGGGGTTCACCCCTCCACTTT
TRBJ2-4 | TRBV6-1 | . | . | CASSEGGLTMRTEGTKNIQYF | TGTGCCAGCAGTGAAGGTGGGCTTACAATGCGCACAGAAGGAACCAAAAACATTCAGTACTTC
TRBJ1-2 | TRBV7-9 | . | TRBD1 | CASSLPGQALYGYTF | TGTGCCAGCAGCTTACCGGGACAGGCTCTTTATGGCTACACCTTC
TRBJ2-3 | TRBV6-4 | . | . | CASSREFVTDTQYF | TGTGCCAGCTCCCGGGAGTTTGTGACAGATACGCAGTATTTT
TRBJ1-1 | TRBV2 | . | TRBD1 | CASRWQGASDTEAFF | TGTGCCAGCAGGTGGCAGGGGGCCTCGGACACTGAAGCTTTCTTT
TRBJ2-7 | TRBV4-2 | . | TRBD2 | CASSQGLREGHYEQYF | TGTGCCAGCAGCCAAGGTCTGCGGGAGGGCCACTACGAGCAGTACTTC
TRBJ1-5 | TRBV6-1 | . | TRBD1 | CASSVDRGLLSNQPQHF | TGTGCCAGCAGTGTGGACAGGGGGCTGTTAAGCAATCAGCCCCAGCATTTT
TRBJ2-1 | TRBV19 | . | . | CASSIEGLRDYNEQFF | TGTGCCAGTAGTATAGAGGGCTTACGCGACTACAATGAGCAGTTCTTC
TRBJ2-1 | TRBV30 | . | TRBD2 | CAWSVSLAGNNEQFF | TGTGCCTGGAGTGTATCCCTAGCGGGAAATAATGAGCAGTTCTTC
TRBJ2-3 | TRBV28 | . | . | CASSYYTGSKDTQYF | TGTGCCAGCAGTTATTATACAGGGAGTAAAGATACGCAGTATTTT
TRBJ2-1 | TRBV15 | once | . | CATSRDVIAVFF | TGTGCCACCAGCAGAGATGTGATAGCGGTGTTCTTC
TRBJ1-2 | TRBV5-1 | few | TRBD1 | CASSYTTGDYGYTF | TGCGCCAGCAGCTACACGACAGGGGACTATGGCTACACCTTC
TRBJ1-1 | TRBV5-1 | . | . | CASSLGTANTEAFF | TGCGCCAGCAGCTTGGGAACAGCTAACACTGAAGCTTTCTTT
TRBJ2-2 | TRBV7-7 | . | . | CASSFGADATGELFF | TGTGCTAGCAGCTTTGGGGCAGACGCAACCGGGGAGCTGTTTTTT
TRBJ2-5 | TRBV29-1 | once | TRBD2 | CSVRGRGREARETQYF | TGCAGCGTGAGAGGCCGGGGGAGGGAAGCTCGGGAGACCCAGTACTTC
TRBJ2-5 | TRBV6-5 | . | TRBD2 | CASSYRTSGRRETQYF | TGTGCCAGCAGTTACCGGACTAGCGGGAGGAGAGAGACCCAGTACTTC
TRBJ2-1 | TRBV6-5 | . | . | CASSYPIPGGEQFF | TGTGCCAGCAGTTACCCCATCCCCGGGGGTGAGCAGTTCTTC
TRBJ2-1 | TRBV6-2/TRBV6-3 | . | TRBD2 | CASSYSRSGRGDYNEQFF | TGTGCCAGCAGTTACTCTCGGAGTGGGCGGGGGGACTACAATGAGCAGTTCTTC
TRBJ2-3 | TRBV5-1 | . | TRBD2 | CASSWGGNSTDTQYF | TGCGCCAGCAGCTGGGGGGGTAATAGCACAGATACGCAGTATTTT
TRBJ2-7 | TRBV19 | once | . | CASSDQTDSLSYEQYF | TGTGCCAGTAGTGACCAGACGGACAGTCTCTCCTACGAGCAGTACTTC
TRBJ2-1 | TRBV27 | once | TRBD2 | CASSLISGRDNEQFF | TGTGCCAGCAGTCTAATTAGCGGGAGAGATAATGAGCAGTTCTTC
TRBJ2-1 | TRBV18 | . | . | CASSPQQGSSYNEQFF | TGTGCCAGCTCACCACAGCAGGGGAGCTCCTACAATGAGCAGTTCTTC
TRBJ2-3 | TRBV11-2 | . | . | CASSLSVDTQYF | TGTGCCAGCAGCTTGTCAGTAGATACGCAGTATTTT
TRBJ1-2 | TRBV12-3/TRBV12-4 | . | TRBD1 | CASSRTGGDGYTF | TGTGCCAGCAGTCGGACAGGCGGGGATGGCTACACCTTC
TRBJ1-5 | TRBV6-5 | . | . | CASTVSGNQPQHF | TGTGCCAGCACCGTTAGTGGCAATCAGCCCCAGCATTTT
TRBJ2-3 | TRBV19 | . | . | CASSIWTASTDTQYF | TGTGCCAGTAGTATTTGGACAGCCAGCACAGATACGCAGTATTTT
TRBJ1-1 | TRBV30 | . | TRBD1 | CACWTGGMNTEAFF | TGTGCCTGCTGGACAGGGGGGATGAACACTGAAGCTTTCTTT
TRBJ2-5 | TRBV2 | . | . | CASHRDQETQYF | TGTGCCAGCCATAGAGACCAAGAGACCCAGTACTTC